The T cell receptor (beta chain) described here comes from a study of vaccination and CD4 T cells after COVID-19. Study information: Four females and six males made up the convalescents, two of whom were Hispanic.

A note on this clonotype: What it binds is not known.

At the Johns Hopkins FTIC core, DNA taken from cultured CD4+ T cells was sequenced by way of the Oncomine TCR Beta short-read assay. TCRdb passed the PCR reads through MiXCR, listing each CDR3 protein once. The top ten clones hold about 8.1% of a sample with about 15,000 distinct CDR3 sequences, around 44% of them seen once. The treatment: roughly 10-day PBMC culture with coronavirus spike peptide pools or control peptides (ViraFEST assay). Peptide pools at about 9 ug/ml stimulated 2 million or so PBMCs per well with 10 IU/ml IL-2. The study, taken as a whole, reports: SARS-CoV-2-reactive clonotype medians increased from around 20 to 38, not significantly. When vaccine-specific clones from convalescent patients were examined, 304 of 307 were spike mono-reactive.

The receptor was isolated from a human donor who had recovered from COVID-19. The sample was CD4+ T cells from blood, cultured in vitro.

CDR3 region: CASSPLGETQYF. The CDR3, as DNA: TGTGCCAGCAGTCCCCTCGGGGAGACCCAGTACTTC. The chain links TRBV6-1 to TRBJ2-5; unclear D gene. The CDR3 sequence is 12 residues long. The V end was cut by 5 bases, the J end by 5 bases, with 9 bases between. Per the germline V gene, CDR1 is MNHNS and CDR2 is SASEGT.